The 7 T cell receptor beta chains below all came from one sample that was sequenced in a study of healthy donors' naive CD4 and CD8 T cells. TCR libraries were built from 400 to 650 ng of total RNA by linear amplification. TCRdb reanalysed the reads using MiXCR and keeps one entry per CDR3 protein. The table lists 200,000 or so distinct CDR3 sequences, about 74% of them singletons. Sample: naive CD4+ and CD8+ T cells sorted from blood, pooled from several donors. The receptors originated from a pool of human donors in good health; the sample pools cells from several healthy donors.

This clonotype was picked up one time. This sequence joins TRBV6-5 and TRBJ2-7, with TRBD1 identical over 10 bases. CDR3 length equals 13 residues. V trimming: 9 bases; J trimming: 2 bases; junction bases outside the gene matches: 4. Germline CDR1 reads MNHEY; CDR2 reads SVGAGI. The CDR3 bases are TGTGCCAGTCGGACAGGGGGAACCTACGAGCAGTACTTC. This codes for CASRTGGTYEQYF.

Regarding this clonotype: The junction shows a germline mismatch at one end, possibly a read error. The chain has TRBV11-2 and TRBJ2-7, with D unresolved. This CDR3 comprises 16 residues. The V gene's germline CDR1 is SGHAT and CDR2 FQNNGV. The CDR3 coding sequence is TGTGCCAGCGGCTTAGATCTCGACACGTCCTCCTACGAGCAGTACTTC. This encodes CASGLDLDTSSYEQYF.

This clonotype was observed a single time. V gene TRBV5-1 combines with J gene TRBJ1-3; possible D gene TRBD1, 6 bases. Germline CDR1 is SGHRS and CDR2 is YFSETQ. V was shortened by 2 bases and J by 4 bases, with 16 bases between the two germline ends. The CDR3 contains 16 residues. DNA for the CDR3: TGCGCCAGCAGCTTCGGGGGCCAGGCGACCGGAAACACCATATATTTT. It codes for CASSFGGQATGNTIYF. Based on the CDR3 plus reference TRBV5-1 and TRBJ1-3, the full variable domain is KAGVTQTPRYLIKTRGQQVTLSCSPISGHRSVSWYQQTPGQGLQFLFEYFSETQRNKGNFPGRFSGRQFSNSRSEMNVSTLELGDSALYLCASSFGGQATGNTIYFGEGSWLTVV.

This chain connects TRBV29-1 to TRBJ2-7; maybe TRBD1 (5 bases). The CDR3 is 15 residues long. Germline CDR1 SQVTM, CDR2 ANQGSEA. Trimming shortened V by 1 base and J by 0 bases, and 13 bases separated the two germline ends. The CDR3 nucleotides are TGCAGCGTTGAAGGCCACAGCGACAGCTCCTACGAGCAGTACTTC. Translated, it gives CSVEGHSDSSYEQYF.

Only one count was recorded for this clonotype. This rearrangement joins TRBV19 to TRBJ2-1, with 7 bases aligning to TRBD1. Germline V gene sequence: CDR1 LNHDA, CDR2 SQIVND (reference sequence). The length of the CDR3 is 15 residues. V lost 3 bases to trimming and J lost 3 bases; unmatched junction nucleotides: 5. This CDR3 is CASSIDRDSYNEQFF. For the CDR3, the DNA is TGTGCCAGTAGTATCGACCGGGACAGCTACAATGAGCAGTTCTTC.

The rearrangement links TRBV27 to TRBJ1-3, with TRBD1 as a possible D gene (5 bases). CDR1 MNHEY and CDR2 SMNVEV come from the germline V gene (reference sequence). V was trimmed by 5 bases and J by 4 bases, leaving 15 bases between them. The CDR3 has 15 residues. The DNA of the CDR3 is TGTGCCAGCAGTCCCCGCGGGGCGGGCGGAAACACCATATATTTT. Its translation: CASSPRGAGGNTIYF.

The V and J genes are TRBV29-1 and TRBJ1-1; D gene ambiguous. V lost 5 bases to trimming and J lost 2 bases, with 12 bases between them. Per the germline V gene, CDR1 is SQVTM and CDR2 is ANQGSEA. The CDR3 loop spans 13 amino acids. CDR3 coding DNA: TGCAGCGTTCAGAGTCGCCTCAACACTGAAGCTTTCTTT. It specifies CSVQSRLNTEAFF. The entire variable domain, with the rest obtained from reference TRBV29-1 and TRBJ1-1, is as follows: SAVISQKPSRDICQRGTSLTIQCQVDSQVTMMFWYRQQPGQSLTLIATANQGSEATYESGFVIDKFPISRPNLTFSTLTVSNMSPEDSSIYLCSVQSRLNTEAFFGQGTRLTVV.